Reported below is one T cell receptor beta chain. The authors' processing: Amplification of reference gene primers provided the estimated nucleated cell counts. The repertoire was sequenced with immunoSEQ multiplex PCR; TCRdb's copy has only in-frame clones and lacks some. V, J and clone size reflect that table, while D and trimming were determined from the DNA. The sample yields 450,000 to 500,000 clones, approximately 85% seen once. The CDR3 has 16 residues. Germline V CDR1 and CDR2: SGHRS, YFSETQ. V trimming: 4 bases; J trimming: 3 bases; junction bases outside the gene matches: 12. The sample belongs to a study of blood T cell repertoires in COVID-19. Study summary: COVID-19 samples, acute and convalescent, were from the United States, Italy and Spain. The analysed material was cDNA or gDNA that came from T cells, B-cell-depleted T cells, or PBMCs.

The chain carries TRBV5-1 and TRBJ2-7; 8 nucleotides match TRBD1. The sample comprised peripheral blood. The sequence came from a human donor in a cohort sampled during active COVID-19. The DNA for the CDR3 is TGCGCCAGCAGCCCAGGGGGCGACAGGGCGGGCTACGAGCAGTACTTC. Translation: CASSPGGDRAGYEQYF.